This T cell receptor beta chain was captured by sequencing in a study of cytomegalovirus exposure and HLA in healthy donors. Whole-study results and caveats: There were several of the most significant clusters that appeared linked to common viral pathogens in a later analysis. Later work showed greater clonal expansion in HLA-associated TCR beta chains than in equally common others.

CDR1 MNHNS and CDR2 SASEGT come from the germline V gene. The CDR3 consists of 15 residues. Primers: 60 Vbeta forward and 13 Jbeta reverse. Profiling relied on immunoSEQ multiplex PCR, and the TCRdb table lists in-frame clones only, not all of them. Here the sample spans 100,000 to 150,000 clones, about 70% being singletons. With regard to this clone: Antigen unknown.

This chain connects TRBV6-1 to TRBJ2-5, with D perhaps TRBD2 (6 bases). The DNA end is more similar to TRBJ2-7, so the J call may be wrong. This TCR was recovered from a woman aged 60-75 years in good health and CMV-seropositive. The sample was PBMCs. The CDR3 DNA sequence: TGTGCCAGCAGTGACAGTGGAGGGTATAGGGACGAGCAGTACTTC. Its protein product is CASSDSGGYRDEQYF.